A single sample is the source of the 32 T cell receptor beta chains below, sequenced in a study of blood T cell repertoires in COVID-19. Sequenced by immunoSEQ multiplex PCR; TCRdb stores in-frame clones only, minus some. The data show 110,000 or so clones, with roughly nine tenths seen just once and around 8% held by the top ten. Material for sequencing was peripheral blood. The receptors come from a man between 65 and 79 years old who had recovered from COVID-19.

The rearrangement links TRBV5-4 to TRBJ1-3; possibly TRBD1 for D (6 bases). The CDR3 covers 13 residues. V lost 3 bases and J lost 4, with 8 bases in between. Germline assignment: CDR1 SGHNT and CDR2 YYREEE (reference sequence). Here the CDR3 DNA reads TGTGCCAGCAGCTGGCAGGGGGGAAACACCATATATTTT. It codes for CASSWQGGNTIYF.

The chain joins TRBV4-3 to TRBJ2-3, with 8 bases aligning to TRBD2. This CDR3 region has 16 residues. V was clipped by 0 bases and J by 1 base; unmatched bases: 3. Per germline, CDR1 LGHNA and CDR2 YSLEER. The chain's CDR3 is CASSQDRAGGTDTQYF. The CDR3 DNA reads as TGCGCCAGCAGCCAAGATAGAGCGGGAGGCACAGATACGCAGTATTTT.

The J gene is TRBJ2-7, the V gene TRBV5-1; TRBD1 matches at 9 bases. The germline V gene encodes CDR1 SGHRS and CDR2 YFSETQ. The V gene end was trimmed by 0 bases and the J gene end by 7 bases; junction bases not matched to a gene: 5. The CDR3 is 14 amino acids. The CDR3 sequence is CASSLADRGPEQYF. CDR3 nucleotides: TGCGCCAGCAGCTTGGCGGACAGGGGCCCTGAGCAGTACTTC.

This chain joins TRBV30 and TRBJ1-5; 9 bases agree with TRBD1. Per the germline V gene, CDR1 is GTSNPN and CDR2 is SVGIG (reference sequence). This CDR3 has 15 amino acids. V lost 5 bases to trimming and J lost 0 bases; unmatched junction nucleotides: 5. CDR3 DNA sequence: TGTGCCTGGCAACAGGGGGCACATAGCAATCAGCCCCAGCATTTT. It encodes CAWQQGAHSNQPQHF.

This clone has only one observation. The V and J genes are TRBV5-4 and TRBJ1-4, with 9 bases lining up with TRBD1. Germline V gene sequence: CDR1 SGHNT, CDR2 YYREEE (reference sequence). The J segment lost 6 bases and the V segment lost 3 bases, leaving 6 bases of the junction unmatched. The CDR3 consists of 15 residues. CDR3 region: CASSWSTGGDEKLFF. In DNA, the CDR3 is TGTGCCAGCAGCTGGTCGACAGGGGGGGATGAAAAACTGTTTTTT. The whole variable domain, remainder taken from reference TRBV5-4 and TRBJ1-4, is ETGVTQSPTHLIKTRGQQVTLRCSSQSGHNTVSWYQQALGQGPQFIFQYYREEENGRGNFPPRFSGLQFPNYSSELNVNALELDDSALYLCASSWSTGGDEKLFFGSGTQLSVL.

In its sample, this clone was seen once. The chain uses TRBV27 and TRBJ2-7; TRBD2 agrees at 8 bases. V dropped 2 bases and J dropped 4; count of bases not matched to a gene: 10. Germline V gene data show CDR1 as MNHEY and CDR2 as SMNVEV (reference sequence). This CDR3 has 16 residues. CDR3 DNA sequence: TGTGCCAGCAGTTTAGCCGGGACTAGTGCTCAATACGAGCAGTACTTC. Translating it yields CASSLAGTSAQYEQYF.

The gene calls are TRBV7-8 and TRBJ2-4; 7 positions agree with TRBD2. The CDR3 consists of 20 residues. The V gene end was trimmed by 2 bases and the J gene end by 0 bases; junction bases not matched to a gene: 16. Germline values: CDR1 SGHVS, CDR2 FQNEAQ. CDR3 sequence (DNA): TGTGCCAGCAGCTTATGGACGGCTAGCGGTGCCCTTCTAGCCAAAAACATTCAGTACTTC. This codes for CASSLWTASGALLAKNIQYF. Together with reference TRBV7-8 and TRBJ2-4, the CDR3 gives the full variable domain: GAGVSQSPRYKVAKRGQDVALRCDPISGHVSLFWYQQALGQGPEFLTYFQNEAQLDKSGLPSDRFFAERPEGSVSTLKIQRTQQEDSAVYLCASSLWTASGALLAKNIQYFGAGTRLSVL.

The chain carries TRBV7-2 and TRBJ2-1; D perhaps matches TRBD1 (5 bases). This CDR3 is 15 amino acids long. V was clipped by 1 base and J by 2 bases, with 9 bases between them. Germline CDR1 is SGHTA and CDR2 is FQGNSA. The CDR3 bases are TGTGCCAGCAGCTTAGATCAGGGAACCTACAATGAGCAGTTCTTC. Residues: CASSLDQGTYNEQFF.

Here the CDR3 DNA reads TGTGCCAGTAGTCCCCGGACAGGGGGCGCTGAAGCTTTCTTT. Encoded protein: CASSPRTGGAEAFF. This chain connects TRBV19 to TRBJ1-1; 11 nucleotides match TRBD1. Trimming took 5 bases from V and 6 from J; bases not matched to a gene: 5. The V gene's germline CDR1 is LNHDA and CDR2 SQIVND (reference sequence). CDR3 length: 14 amino acids.

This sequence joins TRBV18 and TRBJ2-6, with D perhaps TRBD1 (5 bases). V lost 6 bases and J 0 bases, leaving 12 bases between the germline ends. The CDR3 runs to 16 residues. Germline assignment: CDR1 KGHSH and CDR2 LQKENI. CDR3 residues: CASSPRQFSGANVLTF. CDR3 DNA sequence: TGTGCCAGCTCGCCCCGACAGTTCTCTGGGGCCAACGTCCTGACTTTC.

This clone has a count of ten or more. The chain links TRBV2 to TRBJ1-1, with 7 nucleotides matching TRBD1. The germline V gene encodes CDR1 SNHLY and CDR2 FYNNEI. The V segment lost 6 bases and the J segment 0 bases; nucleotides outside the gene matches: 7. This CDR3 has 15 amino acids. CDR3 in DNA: TGTGCCAGCAGAGCCGGACAGGCTATGAACACTGAAGCTTTCTTT. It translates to CASRAGQAMNTEAFF.

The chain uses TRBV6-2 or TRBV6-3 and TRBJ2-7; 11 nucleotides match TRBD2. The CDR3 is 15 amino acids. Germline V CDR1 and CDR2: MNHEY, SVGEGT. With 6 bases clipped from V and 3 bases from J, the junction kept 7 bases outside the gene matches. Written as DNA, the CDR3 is TGTGCCAGCAGCAAACTAGCGGGAGTCGTCTACGAGCAGTACTTC. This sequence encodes CASSKLAGVVYEQYF.

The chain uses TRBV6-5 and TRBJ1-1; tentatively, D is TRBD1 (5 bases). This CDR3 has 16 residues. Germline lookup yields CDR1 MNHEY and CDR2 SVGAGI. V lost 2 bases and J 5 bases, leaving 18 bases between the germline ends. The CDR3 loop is CASSYIPPRAGTEAFF. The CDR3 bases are TGTGCCAGCAGTTACATCCCTCCCAGGGCGGGAACTGAAGCTTTCTTT.

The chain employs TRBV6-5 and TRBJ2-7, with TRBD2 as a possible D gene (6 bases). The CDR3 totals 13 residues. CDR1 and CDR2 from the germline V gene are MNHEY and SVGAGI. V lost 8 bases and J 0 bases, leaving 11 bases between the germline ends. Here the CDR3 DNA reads TGTGCCAGCGGGGACTTCTTCTCCTACGAGCAGTACTTC. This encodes CASGDFFSYEQYF.

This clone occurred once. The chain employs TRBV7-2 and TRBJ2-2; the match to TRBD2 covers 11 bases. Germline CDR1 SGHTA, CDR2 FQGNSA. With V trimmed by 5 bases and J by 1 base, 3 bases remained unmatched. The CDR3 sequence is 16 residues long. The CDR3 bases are TGTGCCAGCAGCAGACTAGCGGGGATGAACACCGGGGAGCTGTTTTTT. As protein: CASSRLAGMNTGELFF.

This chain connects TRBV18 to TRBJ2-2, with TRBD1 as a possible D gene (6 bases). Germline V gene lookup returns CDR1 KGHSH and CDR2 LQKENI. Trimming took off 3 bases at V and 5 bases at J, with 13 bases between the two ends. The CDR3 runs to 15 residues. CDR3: CASSPRGRGTGELFF. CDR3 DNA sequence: TGTGCCAGCTCACCCCGGGGAAGGGGGACCGGGGAGCTGTTTTTT.

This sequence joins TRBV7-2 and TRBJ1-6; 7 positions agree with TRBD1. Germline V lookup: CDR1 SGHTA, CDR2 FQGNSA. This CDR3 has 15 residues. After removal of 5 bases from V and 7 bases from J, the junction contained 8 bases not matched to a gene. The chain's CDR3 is CASSQRTGGNSPLHF. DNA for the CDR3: TGTGCCAGCAGCCAAAGGACAGGAGGGAATTCACCCCTCCACTTT. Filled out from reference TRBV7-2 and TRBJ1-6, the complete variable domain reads GAGVSQSPSNKVTEKGKDVELRCDPISGHTALYWYRQSLGQGLEFLIYFQGNSAPDKSGLPSDRFSAERTGGSVSTLTIQRTQQEDSAVYLCASSQRTGGNSPLHFGNGTRLTVT.

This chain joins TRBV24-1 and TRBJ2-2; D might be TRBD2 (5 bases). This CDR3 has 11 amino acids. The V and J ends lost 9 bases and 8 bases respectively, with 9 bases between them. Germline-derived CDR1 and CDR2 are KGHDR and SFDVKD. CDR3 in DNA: TGTGCCACCGGAGGTGTGGGGGAGCTGTTTTTT. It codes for CATGGVGELFF.

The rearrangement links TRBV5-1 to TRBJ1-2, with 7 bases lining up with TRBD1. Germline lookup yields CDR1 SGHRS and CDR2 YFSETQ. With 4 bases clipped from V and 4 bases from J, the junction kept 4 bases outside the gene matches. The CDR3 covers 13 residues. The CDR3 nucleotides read TGCGCCAGCAGCATCAGGGGGAGCTATGGCTACACCTTC. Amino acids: CASSIRGSYGYTF.

CDR3 sequence: CASSLGQGNEKLFF. The DNA for the CDR3 is TGTGCCAGCAGCCTGGGACAGGGAAATGAAAAACTGTTTTTT. The chain has TRBV9 and TRBJ1-4; 9 bases align to TRBD1. CDR3 length: 14 amino acids. The trim removed 4 bases at V and 5 bases at J, leaving 3 bases unmatched. CDR1 and CDR2 (germline): SGDLS, YYNGEE.

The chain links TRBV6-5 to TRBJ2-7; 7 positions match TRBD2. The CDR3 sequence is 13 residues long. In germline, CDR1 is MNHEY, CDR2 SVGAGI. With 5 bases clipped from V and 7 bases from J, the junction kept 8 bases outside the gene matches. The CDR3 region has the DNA TGTGCCAGCAGTCTGAGACTAGCCGGGGAGCAGTACTTC. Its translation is CASSLRLAGEQYF.

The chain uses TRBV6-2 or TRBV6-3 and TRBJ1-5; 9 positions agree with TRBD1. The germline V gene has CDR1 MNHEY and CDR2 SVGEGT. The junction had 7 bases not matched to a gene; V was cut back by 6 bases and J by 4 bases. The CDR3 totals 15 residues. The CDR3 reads CASSLWTGANQPQHF. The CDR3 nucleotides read TGTGCCAGCAGCCTATGGACAGGGGCGAATCAGCCCCAGCATTTT.

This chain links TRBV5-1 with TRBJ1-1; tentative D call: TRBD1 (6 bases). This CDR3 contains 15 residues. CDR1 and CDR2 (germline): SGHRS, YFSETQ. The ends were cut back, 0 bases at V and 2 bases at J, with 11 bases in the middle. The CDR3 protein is CASSLDRVENTEAFF. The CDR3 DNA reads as TGCGCCAGCAGCTTGGACAGGGTGGAAAACACTGAAGCTTTCTTT. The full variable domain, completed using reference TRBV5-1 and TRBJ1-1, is KAGVTQTPRYLIKTRGQQVTLSCSPISGHRSVSWYQQTPGQGLQFLFEYFSETQRNKGNFPGRFSGRQFSNSRSEMNVSTLELGDSALYLCASSLDRVENTEAFFGQGTRLTVV.

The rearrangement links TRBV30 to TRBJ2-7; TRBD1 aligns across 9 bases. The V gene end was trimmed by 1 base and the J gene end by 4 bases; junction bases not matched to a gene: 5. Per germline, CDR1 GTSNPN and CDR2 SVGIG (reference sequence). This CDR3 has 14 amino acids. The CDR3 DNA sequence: TGTGCCTGGAGTGCCGGGACAGGGCGATACGAGCAGTACTTC. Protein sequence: CAWSAGTGRYEQYF.

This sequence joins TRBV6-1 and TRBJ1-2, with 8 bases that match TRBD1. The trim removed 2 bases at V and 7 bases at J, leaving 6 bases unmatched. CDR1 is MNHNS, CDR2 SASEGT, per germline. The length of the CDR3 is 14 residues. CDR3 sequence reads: CASSESGRGLGYTF. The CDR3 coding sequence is TGTGCCAGCAGTGAATCGGGCAGGGGGCTTGGCTACACCTTC.

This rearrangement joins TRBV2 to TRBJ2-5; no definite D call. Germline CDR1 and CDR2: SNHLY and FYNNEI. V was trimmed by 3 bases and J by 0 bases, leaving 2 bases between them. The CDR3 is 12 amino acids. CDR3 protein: CASSDDQETQYF. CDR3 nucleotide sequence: TGTGCCAGCAGTGACGACCAAGAGACCCAGTACTTC.

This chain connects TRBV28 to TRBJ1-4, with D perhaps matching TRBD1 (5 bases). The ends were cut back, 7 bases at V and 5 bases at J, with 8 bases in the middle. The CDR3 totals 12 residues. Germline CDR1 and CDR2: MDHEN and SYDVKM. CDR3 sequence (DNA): TGTGCCAGCACAGGGCCAAATGAAAAACTGTTTTTT. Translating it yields CASTGPNEKLFF.

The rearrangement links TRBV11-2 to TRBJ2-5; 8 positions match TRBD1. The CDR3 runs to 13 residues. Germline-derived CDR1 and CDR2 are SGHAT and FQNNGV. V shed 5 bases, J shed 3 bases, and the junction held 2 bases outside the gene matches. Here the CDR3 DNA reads TGTGCCAGCAGCGTGGGACAGGAAGAGACCCAGTACTTC. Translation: CASSVGQEETQYF.

The CDR3 DNA is TGCGCCAGCAGCAGACTGGGACAGGTAACCACTGAAGCTTTCTTT. It is translated as CASSRLGQVTTEAFF. The genes are TRBV5-1 and TRBJ1-1, with 8 bases fitting TRBD1. Germline V gene sequence: CDR1 SGHRS, CDR2 YFSETQ. CDR3 size: 15 residues. J gave up 4 bases and V 4 bases, and 9 bases lay outside the gene matches.

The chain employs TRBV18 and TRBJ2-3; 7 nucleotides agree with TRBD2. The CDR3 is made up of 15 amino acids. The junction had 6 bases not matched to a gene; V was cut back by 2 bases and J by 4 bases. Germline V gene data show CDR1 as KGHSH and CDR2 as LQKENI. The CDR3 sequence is CASSPGLAAADTQYF. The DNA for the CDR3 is TGTGCCAGCTCACCAGGTCTAGCGGCGGCAGATACGCAGTATTTT.

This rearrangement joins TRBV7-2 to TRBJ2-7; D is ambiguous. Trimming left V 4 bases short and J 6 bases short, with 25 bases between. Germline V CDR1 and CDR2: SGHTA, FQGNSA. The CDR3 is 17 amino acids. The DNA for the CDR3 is TGTGCCAGCAGCTCCTCCAGGCCGGCAGCTTCCCGACGCGAGCAGTACTTC. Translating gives CASSSSRPAASRREQYF.

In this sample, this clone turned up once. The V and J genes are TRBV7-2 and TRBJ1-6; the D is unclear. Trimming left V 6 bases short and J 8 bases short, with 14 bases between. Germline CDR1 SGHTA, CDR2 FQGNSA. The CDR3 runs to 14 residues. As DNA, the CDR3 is TGTGCCAGCAGGTACAGAACTCTTTATTCACCCCTCCACTTT. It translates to CASRYRTLYSPLHF.